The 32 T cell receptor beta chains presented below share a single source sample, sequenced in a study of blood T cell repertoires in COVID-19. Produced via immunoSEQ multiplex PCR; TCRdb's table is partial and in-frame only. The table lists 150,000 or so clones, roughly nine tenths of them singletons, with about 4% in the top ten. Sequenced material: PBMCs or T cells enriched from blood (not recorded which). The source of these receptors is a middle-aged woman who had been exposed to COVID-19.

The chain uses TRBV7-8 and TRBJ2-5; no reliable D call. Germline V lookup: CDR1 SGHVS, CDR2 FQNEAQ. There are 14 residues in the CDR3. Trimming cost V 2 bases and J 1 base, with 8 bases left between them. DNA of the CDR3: TGTGCCAGCAGCTTAATTAGCACCCAAGAGACCCAGTACTTC. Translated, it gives CASSLISTQETQYF. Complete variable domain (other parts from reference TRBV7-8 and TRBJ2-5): GAGVSQSPRYKVAKRGQDVALRCDPISGHVSLFWYQQALGQGPEFLTYFQNEAQLDKSGLPSDRFFAERPEGSVSTLKIQRTQQEDSAVYLCASSLISTQETQYFGPGTRLLVL.

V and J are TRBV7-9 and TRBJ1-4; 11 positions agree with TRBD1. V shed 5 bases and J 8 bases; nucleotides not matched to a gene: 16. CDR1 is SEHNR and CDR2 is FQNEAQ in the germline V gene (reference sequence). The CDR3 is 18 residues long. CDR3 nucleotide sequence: TGTGCCAGCAGCCCCAACGTCGTTGGGACAGGGGGAGGCGAAAAACTGTTTTTT. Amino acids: CASSPNVVGTGGGEKLFF.

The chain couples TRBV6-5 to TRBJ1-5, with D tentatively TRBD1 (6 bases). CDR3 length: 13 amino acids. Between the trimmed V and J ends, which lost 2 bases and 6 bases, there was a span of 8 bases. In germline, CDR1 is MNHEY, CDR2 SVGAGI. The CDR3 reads CASSYNRVQPQHF. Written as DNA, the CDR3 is TGTGCCAGCAGTTACAACAGGGTTCAGCCCCAGCATTTT.

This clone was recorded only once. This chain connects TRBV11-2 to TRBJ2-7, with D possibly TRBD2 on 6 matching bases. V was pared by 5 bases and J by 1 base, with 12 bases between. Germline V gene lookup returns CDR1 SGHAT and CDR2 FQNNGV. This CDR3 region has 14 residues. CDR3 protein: CASSGGVGSYEQYF. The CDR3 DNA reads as TGTGCCAGCAGCGGCGGGGTGGGATCCTACGAGCAGTACTTC.

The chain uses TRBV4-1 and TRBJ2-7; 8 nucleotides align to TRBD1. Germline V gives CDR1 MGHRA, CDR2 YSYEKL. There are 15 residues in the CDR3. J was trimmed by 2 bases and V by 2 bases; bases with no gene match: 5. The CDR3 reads CASSQRTGFPYEQYF. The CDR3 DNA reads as TGCGCCAGCAGCCAACGGACAGGGTTTCCCTACGAGCAGTACTTC.

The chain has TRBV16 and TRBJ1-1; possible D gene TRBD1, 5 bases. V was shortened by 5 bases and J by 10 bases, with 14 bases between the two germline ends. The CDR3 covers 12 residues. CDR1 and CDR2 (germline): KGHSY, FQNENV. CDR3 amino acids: CASSWGGTGAFF. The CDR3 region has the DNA TGTGCCAGCAGCTGGGGGGGGACCGGAGCTTTCTTT.

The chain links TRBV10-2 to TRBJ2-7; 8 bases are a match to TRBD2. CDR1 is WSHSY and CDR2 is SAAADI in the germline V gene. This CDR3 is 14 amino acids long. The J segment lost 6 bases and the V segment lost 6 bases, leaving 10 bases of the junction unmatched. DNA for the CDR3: TGCGCCAGCAGGGGCGATCGGGAGGGCTCCGAGCAGTACTTC. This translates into CASRGDREGSEQYF.

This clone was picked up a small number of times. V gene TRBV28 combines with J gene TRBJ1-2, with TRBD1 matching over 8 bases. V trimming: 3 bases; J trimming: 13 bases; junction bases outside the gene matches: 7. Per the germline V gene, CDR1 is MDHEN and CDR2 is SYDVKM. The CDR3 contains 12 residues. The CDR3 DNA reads TGTGCCAGCAGTTTGGCACAGGGGGATTTCACCTTC. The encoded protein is CASSLAQGDFTF.

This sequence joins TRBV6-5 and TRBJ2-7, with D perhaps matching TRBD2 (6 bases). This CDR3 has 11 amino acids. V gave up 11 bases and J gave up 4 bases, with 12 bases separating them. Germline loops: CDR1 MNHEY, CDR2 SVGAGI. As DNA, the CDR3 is TGTGCCGCGGGATCGGTATACGAGCAGTACTTC. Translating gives CAAGSVYEQYF.

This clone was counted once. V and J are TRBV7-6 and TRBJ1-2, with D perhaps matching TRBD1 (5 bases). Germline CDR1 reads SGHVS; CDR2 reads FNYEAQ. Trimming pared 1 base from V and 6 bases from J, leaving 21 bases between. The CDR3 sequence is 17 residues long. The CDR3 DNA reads TGTGCCAGCAGCTTAGGGCTAGGGCAGGGCCACCGGGATGGCTACACCTTC. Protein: CASSLGLGQGHRDGYTF.

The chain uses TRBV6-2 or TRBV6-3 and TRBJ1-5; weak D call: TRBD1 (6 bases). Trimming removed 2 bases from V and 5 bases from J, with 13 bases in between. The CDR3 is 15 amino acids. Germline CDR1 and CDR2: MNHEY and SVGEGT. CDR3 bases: TGTGCCAGCAGTTACCTCGGGCAGGGGTATCAGCCCCAGCATTTT. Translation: CASSYLGQGYQPQHF.

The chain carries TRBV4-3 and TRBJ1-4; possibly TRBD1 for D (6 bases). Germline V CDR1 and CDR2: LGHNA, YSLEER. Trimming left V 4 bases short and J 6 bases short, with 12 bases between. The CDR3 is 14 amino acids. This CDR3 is CASSPTGTDEKLFF. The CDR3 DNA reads TGCGCCAGCAGCCCGACAGGCACCGATGAAAAACTGTTTTTT.

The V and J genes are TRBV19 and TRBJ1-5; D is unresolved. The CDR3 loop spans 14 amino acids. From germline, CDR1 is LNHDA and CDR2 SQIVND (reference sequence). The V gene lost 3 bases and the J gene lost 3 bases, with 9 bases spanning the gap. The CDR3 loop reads CASSMRELNQPQHF. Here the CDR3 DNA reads TGTGCCAGTAGTATGAGGGAGCTCAATCAGCCCCAGCATTTT. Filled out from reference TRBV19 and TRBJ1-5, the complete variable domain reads DGGITQSPKYLFRKEGQNVTLSCEQNLNHDAMYWYRQDPGQGLRLIYYSQIVNDFQKGDIAEGYSVSREKKESFPLTVTSAQKNPTAFYLCASSMRELNQPQHFGDGTRLSIL.

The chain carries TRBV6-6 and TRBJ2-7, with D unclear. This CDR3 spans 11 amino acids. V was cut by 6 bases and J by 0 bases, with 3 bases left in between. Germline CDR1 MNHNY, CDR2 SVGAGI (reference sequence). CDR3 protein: CASSFSYEQYF. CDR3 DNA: TGTGCCAGCAGCTTCTCCTACGAGCAGTACTTC.

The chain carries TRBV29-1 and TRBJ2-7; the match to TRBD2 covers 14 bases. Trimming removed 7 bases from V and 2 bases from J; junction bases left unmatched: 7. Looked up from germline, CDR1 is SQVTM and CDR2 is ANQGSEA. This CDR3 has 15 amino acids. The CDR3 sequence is CSAGGLAGETYEQYF. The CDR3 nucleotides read TGCAGCGCCGGGGGACTAGCGGGGGAAACCTACGAGCAGTACTTC.

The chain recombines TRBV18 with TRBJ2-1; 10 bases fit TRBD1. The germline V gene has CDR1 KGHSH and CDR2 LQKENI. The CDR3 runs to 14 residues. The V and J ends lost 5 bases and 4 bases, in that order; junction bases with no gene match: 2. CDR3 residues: CASSGQGVYNEQFF. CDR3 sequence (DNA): TGTGCCAGCTCAGGACAGGGGGTATACAATGAGCAGTTCTTC.

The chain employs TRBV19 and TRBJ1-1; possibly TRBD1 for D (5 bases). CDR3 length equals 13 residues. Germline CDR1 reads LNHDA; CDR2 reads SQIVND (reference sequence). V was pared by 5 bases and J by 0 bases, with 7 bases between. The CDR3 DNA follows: TGTGCCAGTAGTGCACAGGTGAACACTGAAGCTTTCTTT. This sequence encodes CASSAQVNTEAFF.

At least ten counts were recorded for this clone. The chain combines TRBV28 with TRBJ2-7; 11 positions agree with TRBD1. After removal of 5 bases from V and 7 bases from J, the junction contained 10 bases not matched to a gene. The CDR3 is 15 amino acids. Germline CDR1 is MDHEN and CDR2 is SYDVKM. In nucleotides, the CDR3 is TGTGCCAGCAGTCCCCTCCGGGACAGGGGGTATGAGCAGTACTTC. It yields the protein CASSPLRDRGYEQYF.

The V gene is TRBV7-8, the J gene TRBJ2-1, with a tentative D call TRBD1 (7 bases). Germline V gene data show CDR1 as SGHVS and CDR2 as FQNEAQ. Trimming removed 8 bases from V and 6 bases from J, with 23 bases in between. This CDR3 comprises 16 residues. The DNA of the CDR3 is TGTGCCAGCCGAACCGGCAGGGGGGTTCCTCGCAATGAGCAGTTCTTC. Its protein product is CASRTGRGVPRNEQFF.

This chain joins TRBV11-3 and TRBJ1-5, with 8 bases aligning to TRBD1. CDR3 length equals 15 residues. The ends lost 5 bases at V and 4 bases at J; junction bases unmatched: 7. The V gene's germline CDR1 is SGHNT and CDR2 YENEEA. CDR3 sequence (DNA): TGTGCCAGCAGCCCCGGACAGGGAAAAAATCAGCCCCAGCATTTT. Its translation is CASSPGQGKNQPQHF.

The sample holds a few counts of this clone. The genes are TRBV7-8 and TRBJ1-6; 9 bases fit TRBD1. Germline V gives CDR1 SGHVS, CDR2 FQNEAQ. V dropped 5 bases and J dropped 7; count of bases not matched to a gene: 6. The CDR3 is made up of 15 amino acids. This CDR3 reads CASSAGQGVNSPLHF. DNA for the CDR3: TGTGCCAGCAGCGCGGGACAGGGAGTAAATTCACCCCTCCACTTT.

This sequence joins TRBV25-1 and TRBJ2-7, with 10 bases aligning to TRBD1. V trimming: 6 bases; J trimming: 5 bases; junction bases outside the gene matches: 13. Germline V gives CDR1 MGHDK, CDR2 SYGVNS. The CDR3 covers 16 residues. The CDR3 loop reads CASSDPRDRGSHEQYF. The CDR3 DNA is TGTGCCAGCAGCGACCCCCGGGACAGGGGATCCCACGAGCAGTACTTC.

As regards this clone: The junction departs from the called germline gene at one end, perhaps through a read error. CDR3 amino acids: CASSLGGDRDYGYTF. For the CDR3, the DNA is TGTGCCAGCAGTTTAGGTGGGGACAGGGACTATGGCTACACCTTC. The J gene is TRBJ1-2, the V gene TRBV7-9, with 9 bases aligning to TRBD1. Germline V CDR1 and CDR2: SEHNR, FQNEAQ (reference sequence). This CDR3 has 15 residues.

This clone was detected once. This CDR3 reads CASSDQRQGGYEQYF. The CDR3 DNA follows: TGTGCCAGCAGCGACCAACGACAGGGCGGCTACGAGCAGTACTTC. The genes are TRBV5-4 and TRBJ2-7; 7 bases line up with TRBD1. Losses at the gene ends were 4 bases for V and 3 bases for J; bases not matched to a gene: 10. The CDR3 consists of 15 residues. The germline gives CDR1 SGHNT, CDR2 YYREEE (reference sequence).

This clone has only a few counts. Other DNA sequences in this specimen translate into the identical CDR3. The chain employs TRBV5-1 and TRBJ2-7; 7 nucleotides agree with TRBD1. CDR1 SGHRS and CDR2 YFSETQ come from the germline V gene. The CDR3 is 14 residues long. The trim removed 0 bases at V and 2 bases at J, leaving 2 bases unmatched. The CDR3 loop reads CASSLGDSTYEQYF. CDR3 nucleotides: TGCGCCAGCAGCTTGGGGGACAGCACCTACGAGCAGTACTTC. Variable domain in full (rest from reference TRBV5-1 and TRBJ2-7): KAGVTQTPRYLIKTRGQQVTLSCSPISGHRSVSWYQQTPGQGLQFLFEYFSETQRNKGNFPGRFSGRQFSNSRSEMNVSTLELGDSALYLCASSLGDSTYEQYFGPGTRLTVT.

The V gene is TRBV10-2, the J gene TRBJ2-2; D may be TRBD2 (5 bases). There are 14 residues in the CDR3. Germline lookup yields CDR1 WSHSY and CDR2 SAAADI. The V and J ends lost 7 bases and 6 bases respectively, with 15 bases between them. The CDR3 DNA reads TGCGCCAGCACGTGGGCGGGCTCGGCCGGGGAGCTGTTTTTT. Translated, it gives CASTWAGSAGELFF.

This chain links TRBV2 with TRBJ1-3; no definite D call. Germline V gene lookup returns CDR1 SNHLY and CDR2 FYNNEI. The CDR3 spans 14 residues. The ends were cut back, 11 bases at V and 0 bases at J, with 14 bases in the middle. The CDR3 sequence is CAGRLTVSGNTIYF. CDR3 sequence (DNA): TGTGCCGGGCGATTAACTGTCTCTGGAAACACCATATATTTT.

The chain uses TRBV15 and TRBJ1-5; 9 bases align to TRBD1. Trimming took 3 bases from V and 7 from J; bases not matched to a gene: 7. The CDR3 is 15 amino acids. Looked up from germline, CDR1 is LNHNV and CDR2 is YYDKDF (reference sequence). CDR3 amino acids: CATSRDRGLSQPQHF. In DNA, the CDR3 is TGTGCCACCAGCAGGGACAGGGGTTTATCACAGCCCCAGCATTTT.

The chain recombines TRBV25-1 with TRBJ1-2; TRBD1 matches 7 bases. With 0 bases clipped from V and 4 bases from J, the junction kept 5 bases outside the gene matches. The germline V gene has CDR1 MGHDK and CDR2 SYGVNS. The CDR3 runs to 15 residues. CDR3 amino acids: CASSEYTGASYGYTF. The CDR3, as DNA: TGTGCCAGCAGTGAATATACAGGGGCCTCCTATGGCTACACCTTC.

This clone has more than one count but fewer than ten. Here the CDR3 reads CSAGDEWTSGAQETQYF. CDR3 in DNA: TGCAGTGCTGGTGACGAATGGACTAGCGGGGCGCAAGAGACCCAGTACTTC. V and J are TRBV20-1 and TRBJ2-5, with 12 bases lining up with TRBD2. This CDR3 has 17 amino acids. The germline V gene encodes CDR1 DFQATT and CDR2 SNEGSKA (reference sequence). The V segment lost 5 bases and the J segment 2 bases; nucleotides outside the gene matches: 12.

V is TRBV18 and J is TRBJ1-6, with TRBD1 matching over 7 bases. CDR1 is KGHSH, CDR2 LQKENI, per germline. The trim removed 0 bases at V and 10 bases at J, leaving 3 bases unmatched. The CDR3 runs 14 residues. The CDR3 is CASSPPGGESPLHF. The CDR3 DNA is TGTGCCAGCTCACCACCAGGGGGCGAGTCACCCCTCCACTTT.

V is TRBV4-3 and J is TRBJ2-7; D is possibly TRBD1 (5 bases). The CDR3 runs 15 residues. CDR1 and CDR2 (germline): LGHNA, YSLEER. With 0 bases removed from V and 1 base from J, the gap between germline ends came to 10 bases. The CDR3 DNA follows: TGCGCCAGCAGCCAAGATAGGGGCGAATCCTACGAGCAGTACTTC. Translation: CASSQDRGESYEQYF.